The clone carrying this T cell receptor beta chain has at least ten counts. This entry comes from a study of CD8 T cells in ankylosing spondylitis. Quantitative 5'-RACE with molecular barcodes produced the TCR beta libraries. MiXCR, run by TCRdb on the 5' RACE reads, gives a single entry per CDR3 protein. The data contain roughly 180,000 distinct CDR3 sequences, around 8.9% of them singletons. Germline assignment: CDR1 MGHDK and CDR2 SYGVNS. The V and J ends lost 3 bases and 3 bases respectively, with 6 bases between them. The CDR3 totals 12 residues. The receptor's source is a female donor with ankylosing spondylitis or in good health (not recorded which). This chain joins TRBV25-1 and TRBJ2-7, with D uncertain. Material: blood, either unsorted or a sorted T cell fraction (not recorded which). The CDR3 DNA is TGTGCCAGCAGTGATAACATCTACGAGCAGTACTTC. The encoded protein is CASSDNIYEQYF.